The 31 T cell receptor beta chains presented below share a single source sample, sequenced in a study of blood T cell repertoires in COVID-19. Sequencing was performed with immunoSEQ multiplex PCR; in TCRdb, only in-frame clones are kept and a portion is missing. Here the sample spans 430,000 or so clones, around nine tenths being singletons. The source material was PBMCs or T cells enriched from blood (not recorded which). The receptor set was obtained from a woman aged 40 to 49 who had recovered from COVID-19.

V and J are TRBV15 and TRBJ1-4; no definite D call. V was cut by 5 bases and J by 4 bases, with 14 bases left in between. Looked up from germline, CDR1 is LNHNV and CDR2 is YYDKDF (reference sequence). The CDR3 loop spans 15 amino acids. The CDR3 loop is CATSFRTGGNEKLFF. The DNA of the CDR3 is TGTGCCACCAGCTTCCGGACGGGAGGTAATGAAAAACTGTTTTTT.

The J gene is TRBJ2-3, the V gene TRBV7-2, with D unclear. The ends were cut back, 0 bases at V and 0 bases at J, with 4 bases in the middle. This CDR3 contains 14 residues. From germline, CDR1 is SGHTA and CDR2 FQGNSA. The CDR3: CASSLAYSTDTQYF. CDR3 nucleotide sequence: TGTGCCAGCAGCTTAGCGTATAGCACAGATACGCAGTATTTT.

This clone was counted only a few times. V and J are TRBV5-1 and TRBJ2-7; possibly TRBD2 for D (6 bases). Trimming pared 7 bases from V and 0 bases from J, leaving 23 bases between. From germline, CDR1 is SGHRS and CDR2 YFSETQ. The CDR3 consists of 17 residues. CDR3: CASSQGAGYPFSYEQYF. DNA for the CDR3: TGCGCCAGCTCCCAAGGGGCGGGATACCCTTTCTCCTACGAGCAGTACTTC.

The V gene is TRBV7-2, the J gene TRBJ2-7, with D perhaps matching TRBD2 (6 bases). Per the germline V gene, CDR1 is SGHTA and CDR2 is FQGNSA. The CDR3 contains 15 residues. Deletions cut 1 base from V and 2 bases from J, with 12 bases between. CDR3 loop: CASSLDTGVTYEQYF. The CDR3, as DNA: TGTGCCAGCAGCTTAGATACGGGGGTAACCTACGAGCAGTACTTC. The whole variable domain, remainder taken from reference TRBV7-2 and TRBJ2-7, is GAGVSQSPSNKVTEKGKDVELRCDPISGHTALYWYRQSLGQGLEFLIYFQGNSAPDKSGLPSDRFSAERTGGSVSTLTIQRTQQEDSAVYLCASSLDTGVTYEQYFGPGTRLTVT.

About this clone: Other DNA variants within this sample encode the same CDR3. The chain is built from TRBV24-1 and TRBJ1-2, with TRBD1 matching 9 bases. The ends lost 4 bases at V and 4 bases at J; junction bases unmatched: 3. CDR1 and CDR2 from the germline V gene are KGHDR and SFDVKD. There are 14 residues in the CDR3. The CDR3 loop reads CATSDPDRGYGYTF. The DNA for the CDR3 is TGTGCCACCAGTGACCCGGACAGGGGCTATGGCTACACCTTC.

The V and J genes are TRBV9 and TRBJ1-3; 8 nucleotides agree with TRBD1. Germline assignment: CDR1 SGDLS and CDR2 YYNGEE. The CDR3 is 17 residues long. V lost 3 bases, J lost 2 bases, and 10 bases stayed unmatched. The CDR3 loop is CASSGIQGQAAGNTIYF. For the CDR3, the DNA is TGTGCCAGCAGCGGGATCCAGGGACAGGCCGCTGGAAACACCATATATTTT. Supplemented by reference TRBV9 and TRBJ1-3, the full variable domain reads DSGVTQTPKHLITATGQRVTLRCSPRSGDLSVYWYQQSLDQGLQFLIQYYNGEERAKGNILERFSAQQFPDLHSELNLSSLELGDSALYFCASSGIQGQAAGNTIYFGEGSWLTVV.

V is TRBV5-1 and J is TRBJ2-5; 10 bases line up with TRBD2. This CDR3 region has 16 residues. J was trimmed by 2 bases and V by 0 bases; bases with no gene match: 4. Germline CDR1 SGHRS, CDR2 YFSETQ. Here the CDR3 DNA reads TGCGCCAGCAGCTTGGTAGCGGGAGGAAGGCAAGAGACCCAGTACTTC. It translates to CASSLVAGGRQETQYF.

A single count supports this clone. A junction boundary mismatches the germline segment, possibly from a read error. The CDR3 reads CASSLGIAGFTGELFF. The DNA of the CDR3 is TGTGCTAGCAGCTTGGGTATAGCGGGATTCACCGGGGAGCTGTTTTTT. V gene TRBV7-7 combines with J gene TRBJ2-2, with TRBD2 matching 8 bases. Germline CDR1 and CDR2: SSHAT and FNYEAQ (reference sequence). The CDR3 is 16 amino acids. Using reference TRBV7-7 and TRBJ2-2 for the parts outside the CDR3, the full variable domain is GAGVSQSPRYKVTKRGQDVTLRCDPISSHATLYWYQQALGQGPEFLTYFNYEAQPDKSGLPSDRFSAERPEGSISTLTIQRTEQRDSAMYRCASSLGIAGFTGELFFGEGSRLTVL.

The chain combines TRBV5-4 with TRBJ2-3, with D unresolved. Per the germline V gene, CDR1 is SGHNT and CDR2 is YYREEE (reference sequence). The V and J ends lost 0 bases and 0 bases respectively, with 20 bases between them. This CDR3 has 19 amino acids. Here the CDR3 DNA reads TGTGCCAGCAGCTTGGAGTCGAGGATAGTCAGTACTAGCACAGATACGCAGTATTTT. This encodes CASSLESRIVSTSTDTQYF.

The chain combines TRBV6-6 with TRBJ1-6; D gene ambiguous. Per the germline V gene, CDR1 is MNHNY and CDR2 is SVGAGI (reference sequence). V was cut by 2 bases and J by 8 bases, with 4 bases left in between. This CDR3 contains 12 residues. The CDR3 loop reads CASSYPDSPLHF. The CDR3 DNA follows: TGTGCCAGCAGTTACCCGGATTCACCCCTCCACTTT.

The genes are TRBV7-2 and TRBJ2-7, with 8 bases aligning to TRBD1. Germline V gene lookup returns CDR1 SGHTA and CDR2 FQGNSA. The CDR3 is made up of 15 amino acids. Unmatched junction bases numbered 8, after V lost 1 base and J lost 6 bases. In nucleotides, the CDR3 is TGTGCCAGCAGCTTAGATCCGGGACAGGCAATCGAGCAGTACTTC. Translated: CASSLDPGQAIEQYF.

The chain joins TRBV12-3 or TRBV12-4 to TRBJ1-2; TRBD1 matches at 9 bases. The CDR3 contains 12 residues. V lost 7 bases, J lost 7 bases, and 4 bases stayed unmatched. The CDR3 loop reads CASNTGGGGYTF. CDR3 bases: TGTGCCAGCAATACAGGGGGCGGTGGCTACACCTTC.

The CDR3 reads CASSRQSGSAADTQYF. DNA for the CDR3: TGTGCCAGCAGCCGGCAGAGCGGGAGCGCGGCAGATACGCAGTATTTT. The rearrangement links TRBV3-1 (or the pseudogene TRBV3-2) to TRBJ2-3; TRBD2 agrees at 8 bases. With 4 bases clipped from V and 4 bases from J, the junction kept 10 bases outside the gene matches. There are 16 residues in the CDR3. The germline gives CDR1 LGHDT, CDR2 YNNKEL (reference sequence).

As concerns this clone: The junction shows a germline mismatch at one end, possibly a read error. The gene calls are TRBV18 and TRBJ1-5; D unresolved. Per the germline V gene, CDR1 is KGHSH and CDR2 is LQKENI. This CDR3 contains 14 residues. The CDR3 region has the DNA TGTGCCAGCTCACCCGACTCGAGCAGTCAGCCCCAGCATTTT. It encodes CASSPDSSSQPQHF.

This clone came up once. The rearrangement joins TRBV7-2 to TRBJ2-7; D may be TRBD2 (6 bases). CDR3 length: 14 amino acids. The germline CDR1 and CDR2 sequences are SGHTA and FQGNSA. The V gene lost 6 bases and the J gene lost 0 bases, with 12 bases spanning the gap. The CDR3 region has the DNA TGTGCCAGCAGTGGGACTCGCGACTCCTACGAGCAGTACTTC. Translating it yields CASSGTRDSYEQYF.

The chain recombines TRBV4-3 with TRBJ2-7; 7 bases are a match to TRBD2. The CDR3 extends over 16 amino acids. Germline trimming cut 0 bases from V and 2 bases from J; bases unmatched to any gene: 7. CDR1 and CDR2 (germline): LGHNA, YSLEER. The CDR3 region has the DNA TGCGCCAGCAGCCAAGATTGGGGGGGGATTGCCTACGAGCAGTACTTC. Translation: CASSQDWGGIAYEQYF.

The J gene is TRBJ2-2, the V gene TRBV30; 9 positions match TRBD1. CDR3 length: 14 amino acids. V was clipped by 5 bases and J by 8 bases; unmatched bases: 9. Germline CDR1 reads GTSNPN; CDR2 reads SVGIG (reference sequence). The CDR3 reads CAWGGTGRSGELFF. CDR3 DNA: TGTGCCTGGGGGGGGACAGGGAGATCTGGGGAGCTGTTTTTT.

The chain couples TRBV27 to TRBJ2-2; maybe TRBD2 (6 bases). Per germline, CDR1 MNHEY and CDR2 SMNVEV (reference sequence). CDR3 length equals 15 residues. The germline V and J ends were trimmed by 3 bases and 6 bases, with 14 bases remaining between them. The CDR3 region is CASSFSGVVAGELFF. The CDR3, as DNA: TGTGCCAGCAGTTTTTCGGGAGTGGTGGCCGGGGAGCTGTTTTTT.

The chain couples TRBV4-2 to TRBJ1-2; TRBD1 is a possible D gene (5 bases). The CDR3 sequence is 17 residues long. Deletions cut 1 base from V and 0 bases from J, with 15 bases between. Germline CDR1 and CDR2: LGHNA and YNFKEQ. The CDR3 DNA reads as TGTGCCAGCAGCCAAGGCGTTCCGACAGCCGCTAACTATGGCTACACCTTC. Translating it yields CASSQGVPTAANYGYTF.

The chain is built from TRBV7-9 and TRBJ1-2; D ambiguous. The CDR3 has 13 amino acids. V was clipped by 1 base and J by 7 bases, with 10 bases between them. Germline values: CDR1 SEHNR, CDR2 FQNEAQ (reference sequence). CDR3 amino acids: CASSLGLGFGYTF. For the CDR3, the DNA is TGTGCCAGCAGCTTAGGACTCGGTTTTGGCTACACCTTC.

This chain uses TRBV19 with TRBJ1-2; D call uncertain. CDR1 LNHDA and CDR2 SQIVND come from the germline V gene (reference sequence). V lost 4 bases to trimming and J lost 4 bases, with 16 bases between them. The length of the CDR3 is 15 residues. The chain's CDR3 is CASSTRGDRSYGYTF. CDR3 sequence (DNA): TGTGCCAGTAGTACCCGCGGGGATCGTTCCTATGGCTACACCTTC.

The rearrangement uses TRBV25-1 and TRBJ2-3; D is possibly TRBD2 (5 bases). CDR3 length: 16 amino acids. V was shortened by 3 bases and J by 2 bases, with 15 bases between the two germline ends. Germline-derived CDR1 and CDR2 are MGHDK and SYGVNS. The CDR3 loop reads CASSDASRPITDTQYF. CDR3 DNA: TGTGCCAGCAGTGATGCTAGCAGACCGATCACAGATACGCAGTATTTT.

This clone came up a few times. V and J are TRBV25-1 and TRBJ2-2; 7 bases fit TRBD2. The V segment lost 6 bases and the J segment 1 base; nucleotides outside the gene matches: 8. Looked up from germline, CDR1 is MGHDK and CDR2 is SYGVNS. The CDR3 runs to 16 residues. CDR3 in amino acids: CASSSLTSRNTGELFF. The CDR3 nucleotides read TGTGCCAGCAGCTCCTTGACTAGCCGGAACACCGGGGAGCTGTTTTTT.

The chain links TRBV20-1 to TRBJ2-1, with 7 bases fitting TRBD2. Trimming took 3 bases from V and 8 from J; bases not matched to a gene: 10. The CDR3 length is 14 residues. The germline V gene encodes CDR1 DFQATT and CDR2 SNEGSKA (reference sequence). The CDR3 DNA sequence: TGCAGTGCTAGTTTTGCGGGAGAGGGCCATGAGCAGTTCTTC. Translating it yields CSASFAGEGHEQFF.

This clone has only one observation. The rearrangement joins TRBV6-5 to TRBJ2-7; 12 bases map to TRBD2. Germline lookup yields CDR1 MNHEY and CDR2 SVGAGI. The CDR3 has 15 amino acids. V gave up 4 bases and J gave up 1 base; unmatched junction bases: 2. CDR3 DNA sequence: TGTGCCAGCAGTTTAGGACTAGCGGGATCCTACGAGCAGTACTTC. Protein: CASSLGLAGSYEQYF.

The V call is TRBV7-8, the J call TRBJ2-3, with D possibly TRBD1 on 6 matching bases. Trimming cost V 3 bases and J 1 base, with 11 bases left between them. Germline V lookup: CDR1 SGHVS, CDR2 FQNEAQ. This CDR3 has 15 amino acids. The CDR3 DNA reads TGTGCCAGCAGCTTTGGACAGCGACGCACAGATACGCAGTATTTT. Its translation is CASSFGQRRTDTQYF.

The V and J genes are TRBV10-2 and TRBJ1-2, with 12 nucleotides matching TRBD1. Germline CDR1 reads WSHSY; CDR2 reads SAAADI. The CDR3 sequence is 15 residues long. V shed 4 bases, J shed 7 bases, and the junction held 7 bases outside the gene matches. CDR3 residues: CASSGLGQGAAGYTF. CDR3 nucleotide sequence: TGCGCCAGCAGTGGGTTGGGACAGGGGGCGGCTGGCTACACCTTC.

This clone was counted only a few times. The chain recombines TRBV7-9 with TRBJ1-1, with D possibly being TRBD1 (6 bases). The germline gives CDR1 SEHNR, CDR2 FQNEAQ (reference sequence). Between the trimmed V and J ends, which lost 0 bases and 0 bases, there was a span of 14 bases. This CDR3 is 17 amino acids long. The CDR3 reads CASSLAHREGMNTEAFF. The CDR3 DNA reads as TGTGCCAGCAGCTTAGCCCACAGGGAGGGGATGAACACTGAAGCTTTCTTT.

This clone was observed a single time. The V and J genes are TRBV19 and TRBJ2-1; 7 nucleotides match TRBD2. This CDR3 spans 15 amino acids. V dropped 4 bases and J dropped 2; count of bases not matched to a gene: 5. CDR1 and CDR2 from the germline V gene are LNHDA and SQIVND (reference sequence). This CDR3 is CASSKTSPTYNEQFF. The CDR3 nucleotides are TGTGCCAGTAGTAAGACTAGCCCTACCTACAATGAGCAGTTCTTC. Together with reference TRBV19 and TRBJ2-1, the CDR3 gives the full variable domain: DGGITQSPKYLFRKEGQNVTLSCEQNLNHDAMYWYRQDPGQGLRLIYYSQIVNDFQKGDIAEGYSVSREKKESFPLTVTSAQKNPTAFYLCASSKTSPTYNEQFFGPGTRLTVL.

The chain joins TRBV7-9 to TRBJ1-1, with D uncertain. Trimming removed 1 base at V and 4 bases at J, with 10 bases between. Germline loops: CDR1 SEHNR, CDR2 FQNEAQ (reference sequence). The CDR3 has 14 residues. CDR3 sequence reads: CASSLESFSTEAFF. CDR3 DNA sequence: TGTGCCAGCAGCTTAGAGAGTTTTAGCACTGAAGCTTTCTTT.

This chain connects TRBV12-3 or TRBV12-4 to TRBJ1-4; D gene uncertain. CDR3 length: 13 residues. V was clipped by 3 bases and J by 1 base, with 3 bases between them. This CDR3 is CASSFKTNEKLFF. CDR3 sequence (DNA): TGTGCCAGCAGTTTCAAAACTAATGAAAAACTGTTTTTT.